This passage covers 21 T cell receptor beta chains from one sample sequenced in a study of blood T cells in healthy people across ages. A second PCR, run for about 7 to 11 cycles, used a sample-barcoded 5' primer plus a J-beta primer mix. MiXCR was run by TCRdb on the 5' RACE reads, yielding one entry per CDR3 protein. The repertoire includes over 700,000 distinct CDR3 sequences, around half of them detected once, and around 41% sits in the top ten. What was sequenced was blood. Every receptor here comes from a man of 80 years or more in good health.

This clonotype was counted a few times. The chain employs TRBV29-1 and TRBJ2-6, with D unresolved. In germline, CDR1 is SQVTM, CDR2 ANQGSEA. Trimming stripped 6 bases from V and 0 bases from J, with 12 bases between. The CDR3 has 15 amino acids. CDR3 sequence: CSVGGPSSGANVLTF. The CDR3 coding sequence is TGCAGCGTGGGTGGACCCAGCTCTGGGGCCAACGTCCTGACTTTC.

V usage is TRBV10-3 and J usage is TRBJ2-7, with 14 bases lining up with TRBD2. The germline V gene encodes CDR1 ENHRY and CDR2 SYGVKD. The CDR3 runs 15 residues. V trimming: 3 bases; J trimming: 4 bases; junction bases outside the gene matches: 2. CDR3 region: CAISDWTSGRYEQYF. The CDR3 nucleotides are TGTGCCATCAGTGATTGGACTAGCGGGAGGTACGAGCAGTACTTC.

In its sample, this clonotype was seen a few times. V usage is TRBV4-1 and J usage is TRBJ2-1; 7 nucleotides align to TRBD2. The DNA matches TRBJ2-7 better at its end, which makes the J call doubtful. This CDR3 spans 15 amino acids. The germline V gene has CDR1 MGHRA and CDR2 YSYEKL. For the CDR3, the DNA is TGCGCCAGCAGCCTTCCCGGGACTATTAACAATGAGCAGTACTTC. The encoded protein is CASSLPGTINNEQYF.

The sample holds a few counts of this clonotype. V and J are TRBV2 and TRBJ2-6; 7 nucleotides match TRBD1. CDR1 SNHLY and CDR2 FYNNEI come from the germline V gene. The CDR3 has 16 amino acids. After removal of 3 bases from V and 3 bases from J, the junction contained 5 bases not matched to a gene. The CDR3, as DNA: TGTGCCAGCAGTGAGACAGGGTCGGGTGGGGCCAACGTCCTGACTTTC. It encodes CASSETGSGGANVLTF.

This clonotype turned up a few times. The V call is TRBV20-1, the J call TRBJ2-5; perhaps TRBD2 as D (6 bases). Per the germline V gene, CDR1 is DFQATT and CDR2 is SNEGSKA (reference sequence). The CDR3 length is 15 residues. Trimming removed 5 bases from V and 0 bases from J, with 16 bases in between. DNA of the CDR3: TGCAGTGCTCCCAAGGTAGCGGATAACCAAGAGACCCAGTACTTC. Translation: CSAPKVADNQETQYF.

The V and J genes are TRBV9 and TRBJ2-7; no reliable D call. The germline V gene encodes CDR1 SGDLS and CDR2 YYNGEE. This CDR3 is built from 15 residues. V gave up 2 bases and J gave up 7 bases, with 19 bases separating them. The CDR3 DNA follows: TGTGCCAGCAGCGTTAGTGGGCAGACCTACAATGAGCAGTACTTC. Translated, it gives CASSVSGQTYNEQYF.

As to this clonotype: One end of the junction does not line up with germline, which may come from a read error. V gene TRBV18 combines with J gene TRBJ2-1; tentatively, D is TRBD1 (6 bases). Germline V gene data show CDR1 as KGHSH and CDR2 as LQKENI. This CDR3 has 13 amino acids. CDR3 in amino acids: CASSPGQSNEQFF. The CDR3 DNA reads as TGCGCCAGCTCACCAGGACAGTCCAATGAGCAGTTCTTC.

The CDR3 protein is CASSEWAGGRNEQFF. CDR3 nucleotide sequence: TGTGCCAGCAGTGAATGGGCAGGGGGCCGGAATGAGCAGTTCTTC. The J gene is TRBJ2-1, the V gene TRBV25-1, with 8 positions matching TRBD1. This CDR3 is 15 amino acids long. CDR1 is MGHDK and CDR2 is SYGVNS in the germline V gene. V shed 1 base and J 7 bases; nucleotides not matched to a gene: 6.

The V gene is TRBV11-2, the J gene TRBJ1-1, with D hard to call. Trimming left V 4 bases short and J 5 bases short, with 17 bases between. Germline values: CDR1 SGHAT, CDR2 FQNNGV. This CDR3 is built from 15 residues. Written as DNA, the CDR3 is TGTGCCAGCAGCTCCACTCGAGGCGGAGGAACTGAAGCTTTCTTT. Its translation is CASSSTRGGGTEAFF.

This clonotype was found once. The chain carries TRBV24-1 and TRBJ2-3; D gene uncertain. Germline V gene sequence: CDR1 KGHDR, CDR2 SFDVKD. This CDR3 region has 13 residues. Trimming removed 4 bases from V and 14 bases from J, with 18 bases in between. The CDR3 protein is CATSDPHSGYAYF. In nucleotides, the CDR3 is TGTGCCACCAGTGACCCCCACTCAGGATACGCGTATTTT.

This chain uses TRBV29-1 with TRBJ1-5; weak D call: TRBD1 (5 bases). The V gene's germline CDR1 is SQVTM and CDR2 ANQGSEA. V was clipped by 7 bases and J by 4 bases, with 11 bases between them. This CDR3 is built from 12 residues. The CDR3 sequence is CSAGAGNQPQHF. The CDR3 region has the DNA TGCAGCGCCGGGGCGGGTAATCAGCCCCAGCATTTT.

This clonotype was observed a handful of times. DNA of the CDR3: TGTGCCAGCAGTTTCTTGGCAGCCACTAACTATGGCTACACCTTC. This sequence encodes CASSFLAATNYGYTF. The chain couples TRBV28 to TRBJ1-2; D not certain. CDR3 size: 15 residues. In germline, CDR1 is MDHEN, CDR2 SYDVKM. Deletions cut 3 bases from V and 0 bases from J, with 11 bases between.

V gene TRBV20-1 combines with J gene TRBJ2-7, with TRBD1 identical over 11 bases. The CDR3 is 14 amino acids. Germline V CDR1 and CDR2: DFQATT, SNEGSKA (reference sequence). The J segment lost 1 base and the V segment lost 3 bases, leaving 2 bases of the junction unmatched. This chain's CDR3 is CSASGQGASYEQYF. DNA of the CDR3: TGCAGTGCTAGTGGACAGGGGGCGTCCTACGAGCAGTACTTC.

The J gene is TRBJ2-7, the V gene TRBV4-2, with a possible D match to TRBD2 (6 bases). Deletions cut 0 bases from V and 5 bases from J, with 20 bases between. The CDR3 is 17 residues long. Germline CDR1 is LGHNA and CDR2 is YNFKEQ. The CDR3 DNA sequence: TGTGCCAGCAGCCAAGATCCAACGCGGGGCCTCAACCACGAGCAGTACTTC. Protein product: CASSQDPTRGLNHEQYF.

The chain couples TRBV7-2 to TRBJ2-1; weak D call: TRBD2 (5 bases). V lost 4 bases and J 7 bases, leaving 11 bases between the germline ends. The CDR3 sequence is 13 residues long. From germline, CDR1 is SGHTA and CDR2 FQGNSA. CDR3 sequence reads: CASSWRLSNEQFF. The CDR3 coding sequence is TGTGCCAGCAGCTGGCGACTAAGTAATGAGCAGTTCTTC.

In its sample, this clonotype was seen a few times. The chain couples TRBV20-1 to TRBJ2-1; the D gene is possibly TRBD1 (6 bases). CDR1 is DFQATT and CDR2 is SNEGSKA in the germline V gene (reference sequence). This CDR3 is built from 19 residues. V gave up 8 bases and J gave up 0 bases, with 29 bases separating them. The CDR3, as DNA: TGCAGTTTCGTTCCCATCCCGAACAGGGACCGGGGCTCCTACAATGAGCAGTTCTTC. Translated, it gives CSFVPIPNRDRGSYNEQFF.

The rearrangement joins TRBV28 to TRBJ2-7; D is perhaps TRBD2 (6 bases). Germline V gene data show CDR1 as MDHEN and CDR2 as SYDVKM. The CDR3 has 13 residues. Trimming stripped 5 bases from V and 2 bases from J, with 10 bases between. The DNA of the CDR3 is TGTGCCAGCAGTGCGGGGAGTCCCTACGAGCAGTACTTC. Protein: CASSAGSPYEQYF.

V is TRBV24-1 and J is TRBJ2-3; 11 nucleotides match TRBD2. The germline V gene encodes CDR1 KGHDR and CDR2 SFDVKD. V dropped 4 bases and J dropped 2; count of bases not matched to a gene: 7. The CDR3 is 17 amino acids. CDR3 protein: CATSDPGTSGPTDTQYF. For the CDR3, the DNA is TGTGCCACCAGTGACCCTGGGACTAGCGGACCCACAGATACGCAGTATTTT.

The chain links TRBV5-1 to TRBJ2-1, with D possibly being TRBD1 (6 bases). Germline V gene data show CDR1 as SGHRS and CDR2 as YFSETQ. CDR3 length: 14 residues. V was shortened by 4 bases and J by 8 bases, with 16 bases between the two germline ends. The CDR3, as DNA: TGCGCCAGCAGCCAGAGGACAGCTGTCTATGAGCAGTTCTTC. It specifies CASSQRTAVYEQFF. The full variable domain, completed using reference TRBV5-1 and TRBJ2-1, is KAGVTQTPRYLIKTRGQQVTLSCSPISGHRSVSWYQQTPGQGLQFLFEYFSETQRNKGNFPGRFSGRQFSNSRSEMNVSTLELGDSALYLCASSQRTAVYEQFFGPGTRLTVL.

The gene calls are TRBV7-8 and TRBJ2-5; 16 nucleotides line up with TRBD2. TRBJ2-7 matches the DNA end more closely, so the J call is doubtful. This CDR3 region has 18 residues. Germline-derived CDR1 and CDR2 are SGHVS and FQNEAQ. CDR3 DNA: TGTGCCAGCAGCAGATCATCCGGGACTAGCGGGAGGGGGTACGAGCAGTACTTC. Translated, it gives CASSRSSGTSGRGYEQYF.

This sequence joins TRBV27 and TRBJ2-3; possible D gene TRBD2, 5 bases. This CDR3 spans 11 amino acids. From germline, CDR1 is MNHEY and CDR2 SMNVEV (reference sequence). V shed 9 bases and J shed 9 bases, with 13 bases lying between them. CDR3 DNA: TGTGCCAGTTTCGATAGGAGGACGCAGTATTTT. It specifies CASFDRRTQYF.